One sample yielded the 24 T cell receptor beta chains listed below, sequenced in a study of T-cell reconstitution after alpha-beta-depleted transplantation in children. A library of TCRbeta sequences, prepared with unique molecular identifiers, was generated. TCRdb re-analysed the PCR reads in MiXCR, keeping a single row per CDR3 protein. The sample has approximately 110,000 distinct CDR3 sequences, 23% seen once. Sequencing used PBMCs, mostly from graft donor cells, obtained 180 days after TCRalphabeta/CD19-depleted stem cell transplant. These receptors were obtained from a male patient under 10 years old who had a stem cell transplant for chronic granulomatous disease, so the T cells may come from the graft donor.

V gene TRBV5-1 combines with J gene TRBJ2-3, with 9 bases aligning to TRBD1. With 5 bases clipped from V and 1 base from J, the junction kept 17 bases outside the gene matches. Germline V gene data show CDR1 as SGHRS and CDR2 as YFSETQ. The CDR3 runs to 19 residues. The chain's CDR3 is CASSVRTGVDEERTDTQYF. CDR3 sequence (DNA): TGCGCCAGCAGTGTAAGGACAGGGGTCGATGAGGAACGCACAGATACGCAGTATTTT.

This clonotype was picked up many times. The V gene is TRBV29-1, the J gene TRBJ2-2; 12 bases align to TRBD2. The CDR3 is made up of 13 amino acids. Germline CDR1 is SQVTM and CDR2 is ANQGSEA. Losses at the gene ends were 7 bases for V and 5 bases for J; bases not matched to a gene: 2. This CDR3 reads CSAGTSGTGELFF. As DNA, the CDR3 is TGCAGCGCCGGGACTAGCGGGACCGGGGAGCTGTTTTTT.

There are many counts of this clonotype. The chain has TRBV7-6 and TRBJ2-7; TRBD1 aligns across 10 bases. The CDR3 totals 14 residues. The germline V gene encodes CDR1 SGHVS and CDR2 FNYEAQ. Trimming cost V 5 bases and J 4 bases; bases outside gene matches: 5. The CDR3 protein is CASSPRQGAYEQYF. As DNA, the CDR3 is TGTGCCAGCAGCCCTCGACAGGGGGCTTACGAGCAGTACTTC. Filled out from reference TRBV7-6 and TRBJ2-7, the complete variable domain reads GAGVSQSPRYKVTKRGQDVALRCDPISGHVSLYWYRQALGQGPEFLTYFNYEAQQDKSGLPNDRFSAERPEGSISTLTIQRTEQRDSAMYRCASSPRQGAYEQYFGPGTRLTVT.

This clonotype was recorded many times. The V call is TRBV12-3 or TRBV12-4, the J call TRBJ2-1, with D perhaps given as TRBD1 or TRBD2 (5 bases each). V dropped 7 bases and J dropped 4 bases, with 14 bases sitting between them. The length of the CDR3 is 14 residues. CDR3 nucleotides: TGTGCCAGCAATCCGAGGGGAAATTACAATGAGCAGTTCTTC. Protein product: CASNPRGNYNEQFF.

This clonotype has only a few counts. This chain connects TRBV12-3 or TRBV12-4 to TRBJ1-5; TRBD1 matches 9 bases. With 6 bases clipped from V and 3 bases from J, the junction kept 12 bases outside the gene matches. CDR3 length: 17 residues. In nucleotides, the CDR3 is TGTGCCAGCAGCCTTACTCCGGGACAGGGAAACAATCAGCCCCAGCATTTT. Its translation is CASSLTPGQGNNQPQHF.

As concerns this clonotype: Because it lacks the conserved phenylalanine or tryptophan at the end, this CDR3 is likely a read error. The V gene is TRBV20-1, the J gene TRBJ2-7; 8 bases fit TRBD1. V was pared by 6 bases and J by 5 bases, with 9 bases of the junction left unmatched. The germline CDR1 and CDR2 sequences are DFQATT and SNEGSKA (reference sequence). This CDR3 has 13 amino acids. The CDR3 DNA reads TGCAGTGCCGGGGCAGGGGGCCCAAACGAGCAGTACTTG. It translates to CSAGAGGPNEQYL.

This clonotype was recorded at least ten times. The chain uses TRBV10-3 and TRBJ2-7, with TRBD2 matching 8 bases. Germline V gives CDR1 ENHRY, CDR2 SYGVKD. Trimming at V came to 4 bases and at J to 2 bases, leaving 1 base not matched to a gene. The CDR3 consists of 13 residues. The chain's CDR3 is CAISVAGPYEQYF. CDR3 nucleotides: TGTGCCATCAGTGTAGCGGGACCCTACGAGCAGTACTTC.

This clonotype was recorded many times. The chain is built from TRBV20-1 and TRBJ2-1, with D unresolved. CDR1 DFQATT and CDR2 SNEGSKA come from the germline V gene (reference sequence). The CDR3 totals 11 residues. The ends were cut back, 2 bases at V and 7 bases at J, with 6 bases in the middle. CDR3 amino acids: CSARPENEQFF. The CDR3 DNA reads TGCAGTGCTAGACCCGAAAATGAGCAGTTCTTC.

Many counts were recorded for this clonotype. The CDR3 coding sequence is TGCGCCAGCAGCTTAAACCCGGGACAGATTTACGAGCAGTACTTC. Protein: CASSLNPGQIYEQYF. This chain joins TRBV5-1 and TRBJ2-7; 7 nucleotides match TRBD1. The V gene end was trimmed by 2 bases and the J gene end by 4 bases; junction bases not matched to a gene: 9. The CDR3 spans 15 residues. In germline, CDR1 is SGHRS, CDR2 YFSETQ.

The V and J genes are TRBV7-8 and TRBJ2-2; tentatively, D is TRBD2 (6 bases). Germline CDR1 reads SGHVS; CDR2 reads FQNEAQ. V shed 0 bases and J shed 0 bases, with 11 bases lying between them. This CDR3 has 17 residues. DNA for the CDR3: TGTGCCAGCAGCTTAGCGGCGGCTAGCGCGAACACCGGGGAGCTGTTTTTT. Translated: CASSLAAASANTGELFF.

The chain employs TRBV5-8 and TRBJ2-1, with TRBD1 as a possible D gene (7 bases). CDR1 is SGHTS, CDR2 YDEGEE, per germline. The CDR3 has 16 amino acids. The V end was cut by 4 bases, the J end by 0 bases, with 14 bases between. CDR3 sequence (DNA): TGTGCCAGCAGCAAGGCAGGGGGGAGCTCCTACAATGAGCAGTTCTTC. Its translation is CASSKAGGSSYNEQFF.

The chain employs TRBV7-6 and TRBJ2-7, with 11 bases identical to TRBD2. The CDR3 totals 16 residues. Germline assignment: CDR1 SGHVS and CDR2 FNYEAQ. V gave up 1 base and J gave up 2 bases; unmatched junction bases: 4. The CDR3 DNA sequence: TGTGCCAGCAGCTTAGGTAGCGGGAGGGCCGCCTACGAGCAGTACTTC. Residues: CASSLGSGRAAYEQYF.

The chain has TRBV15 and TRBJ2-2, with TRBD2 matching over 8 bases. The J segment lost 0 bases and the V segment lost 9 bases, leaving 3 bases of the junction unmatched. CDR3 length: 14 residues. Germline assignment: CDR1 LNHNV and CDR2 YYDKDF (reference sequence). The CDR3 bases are TGTGCCACGACTAGCGAACCGAACACCGGGGAGCTGTTTTTT. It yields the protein CATTSEPNTGELFF.

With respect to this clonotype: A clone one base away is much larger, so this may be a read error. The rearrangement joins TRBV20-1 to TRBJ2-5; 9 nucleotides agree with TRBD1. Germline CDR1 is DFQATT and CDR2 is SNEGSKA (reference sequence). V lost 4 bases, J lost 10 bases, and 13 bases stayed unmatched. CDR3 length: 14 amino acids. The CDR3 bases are TGCAGTGCTACAGACAGGACAGGGGATAGGATCCAGTACTTC. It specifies CSATDRTGDRIQYF.

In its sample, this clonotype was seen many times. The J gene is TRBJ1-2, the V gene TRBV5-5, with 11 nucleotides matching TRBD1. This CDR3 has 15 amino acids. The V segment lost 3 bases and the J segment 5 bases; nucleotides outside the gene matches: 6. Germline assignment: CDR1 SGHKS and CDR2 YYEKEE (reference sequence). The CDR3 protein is CASSWTGGARYGYTF. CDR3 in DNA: TGTGCCAGCAGCTGGACAGGGGGCGCGAGGTATGGCTACACCTTC.

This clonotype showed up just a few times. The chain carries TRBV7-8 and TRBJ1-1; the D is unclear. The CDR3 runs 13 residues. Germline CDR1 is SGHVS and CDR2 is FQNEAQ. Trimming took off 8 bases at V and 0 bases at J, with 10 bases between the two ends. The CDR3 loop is CASDDGMNTEAFF. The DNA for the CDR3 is TGTGCCAGCGACGACGGCATGAACACTGAAGCTTTCTTT.

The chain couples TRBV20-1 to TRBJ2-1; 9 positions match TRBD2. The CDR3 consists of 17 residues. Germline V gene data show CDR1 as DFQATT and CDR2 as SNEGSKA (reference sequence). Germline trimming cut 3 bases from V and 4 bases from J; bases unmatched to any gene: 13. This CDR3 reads CSARVLLRSGGYNEQFF. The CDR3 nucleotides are TGCAGTGCTAGGGTCCTCCTCCGTAGCGGGGGATACAATGAGCAGTTCTTC.

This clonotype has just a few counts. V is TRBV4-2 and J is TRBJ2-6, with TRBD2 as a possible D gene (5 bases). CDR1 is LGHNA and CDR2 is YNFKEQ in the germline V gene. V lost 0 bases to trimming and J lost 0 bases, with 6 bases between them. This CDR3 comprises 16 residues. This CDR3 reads CASSQDGLSGANVLTF. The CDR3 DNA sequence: TGTGCCAGCAGCCAAGATGGACTCTCTGGGGCCAACGTCCTGACTTTC.

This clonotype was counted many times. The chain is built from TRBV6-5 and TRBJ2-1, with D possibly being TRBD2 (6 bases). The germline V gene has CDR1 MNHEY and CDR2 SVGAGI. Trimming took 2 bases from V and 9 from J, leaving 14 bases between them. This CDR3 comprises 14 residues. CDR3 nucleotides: TGTGCCAGCAGTTACATGGTTAGCGGATTTGAGCAGTTCTTC. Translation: CASSYMVSGFEQFF.

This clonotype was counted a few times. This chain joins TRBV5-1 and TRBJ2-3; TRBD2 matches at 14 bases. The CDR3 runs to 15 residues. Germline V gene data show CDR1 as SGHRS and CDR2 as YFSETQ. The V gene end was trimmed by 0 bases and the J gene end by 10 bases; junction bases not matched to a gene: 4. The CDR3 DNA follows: TGCGCCAGCAGCTTGGATGGGACTAGCGGGAGAGCGCAGTATTTT. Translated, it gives CASSLDGTSGRAQYF.

The CDR3 nucleotides are TGTGCCAGCAGTTATCAAAAGGGTGGGAACATTCAGTACTTC. Its translation: CASSYQKGGNIQYF. The chain couples TRBV6-5 to TRBJ2-4; D is ambiguous. CDR3 length equals 14 residues. Germline V gene data show CDR1 as MNHEY and CDR2 as SVGAGI. The ends were cut back, 3 bases at V and 7 bases at J, with 13 bases in the middle.

Written as DNA, the CDR3 is TGTGCCATCTGTCCAGAGGGGACTAGCGGGAGGGTGAGGGCGGAGACCCAGTACTTC. It yields the protein CAICPEGTSGRVRAETQYF. This chain links TRBV3-1 with TRBJ2-5; TRBD2 agrees at 16 bases. V shed 10 bases, J shed 5 bases, and the junction held 19 bases outside the gene matches. Germline V gives CDR1 LGHDT, CDR2 YNNKEL (reference sequence). This CDR3 contains 19 residues.

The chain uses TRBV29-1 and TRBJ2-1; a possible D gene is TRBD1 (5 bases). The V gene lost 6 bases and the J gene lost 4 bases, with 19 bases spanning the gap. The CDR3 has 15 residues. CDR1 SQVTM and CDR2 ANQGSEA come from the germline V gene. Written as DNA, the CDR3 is TGCAGCGTCGTGGGTGTGGGGCTCCCTTACAATGAGCAGTTCTTC. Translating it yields CSVVGVGLPYNEQFF.

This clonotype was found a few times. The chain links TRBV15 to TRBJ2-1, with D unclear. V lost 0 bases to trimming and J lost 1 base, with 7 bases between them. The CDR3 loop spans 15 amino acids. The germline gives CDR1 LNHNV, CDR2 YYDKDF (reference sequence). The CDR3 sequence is CATSRDMGSYNEQFF. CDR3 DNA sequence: TGTGCCACCAGCAGAGATATGGGTTCCTACAATGAGCAGTTCTTC.